This T cell receptor (beta chain) originates from a study of shared clonotypes between healthy human individuals. Findings and caveats of the study: With few donors, the genetic and exposure-history diversity represented was limited. In contrast to clonotypes shared by all four donors, non-shared clonotypes had lower generation probabilities.

Germline loops: CDR1 SNHLY, CDR2 FYNNEI. Trimming cost V 2 bases and J 6 bases; bases outside gene matches: 7. The CDR3 covers 15 residues. This table comes from immunoSEQ multiplex PCR, and its TCRdb copy is limited to in-frame clones, with some not included. This sample has around 2.5 million clones, with 93% found just once. A CD45RA-negative memory subset and a CD45RA+ naive subset were separated from the CD4+ cells. With regard to this clone: The antigen remains undetermined.

This chain uses TRBV2 with TRBJ2-5, with 9 bases matching TRBD1. Sequenced sample: naive CD4+ T cells from PBMCs. This sample's subset: CD45RA+ positively selected. The receptor was isolated from a man aged 18 to 29 in good health. Some clones in this sample may be carry-over from other donors' samples. Here the CDR3 DNA reads TGTGCCAGCAGTGAATCTGGTGGGACAGGGAAGACCCAGTACTTC. Protein product: CASSESGGTGKTQYF. Complete variable domain (other parts from reference TRBV2 and TRBJ2-5): EPEVTQTPSHQVTQMGQEVILRCVPISNHLYFYWYRQILGQKVEFLVSFYNNEISEKSEIFDDQFSVERPDGSNFTLKIRSTKLEDSAMYFCASSESGGTGKTQYFGPGTRLLVL.